The next 7 T cell receptor beta chains were all read from a single sample in a study of PD-1 blockade in classical Hodgkin lymphoma. Clones were sequenced by immunoSEQ multiplex PCR, and TCRdb holds only the in-frame ones, with some missing. The sample includes some 96,000 clones, 75% to 90% seen only once; the top ten take less than 15%. Exposure to brentuximab vedotin varied, and each patient had relapsed following autologous stem cell transplantation. Specimen: peripheral blood mononuclear cells (PBMCs), collected at baseline. These receptors were collected from a human donor with classical Hodgkin lymphoma.

The sample holds one count of this clone. The chain recombines TRBV18 with TRBJ1-3; D is ambiguous. CDR3 length: 14 residues. Germline-derived CDR1 and CDR2 are KGHSH and LQKENI. V shed 3 bases and J shed 4 bases, with 10 bases lying between them. The CDR3 region has the DNA TGTGCCAGCTCACCTTCAACCCAGGGAAACACCATATATTTT. This gives the protein CASSPSTQGNTIYF. The full variable domain, rest sourced from reference TRBV18 and TRBJ1-3, is NAGVMQNPRHLVRRRGQEARLRCSPMKGHSHVYWYRQLPEEGLKFMVYLQKENIIDESGMPKERFSAEFPKEGPSILRIQQVVRGDSAAYFCASSPSTQGNTIYFGEGSWLTVV.

This chain connects TRBV18 to TRBJ2-1; 9 positions agree with TRBD2. Per the germline V gene, CDR1 is KGHSH and CDR2 is LQKENI. This CDR3 has 15 residues. V was clipped by 3 bases and J by 9 bases; unmatched bases: 9. This CDR3 reads CASSPFAGGLGEQFF. CDR3 nucleotide sequence: TGTGCCAGCTCACCCTTCGCGGGAGGGCTGGGTGAGCAGTTCTTC.

CDR3 amino acids: CATHAMIASTDTQYF. The CDR3 DNA sequence: TGTGCCACCCACGCTATGATAGCCTCCACAGATACGCAGTATTTT. The gene calls are TRBV6-5 and TRBJ2-3, with no clear D. Germline CDR1 reads MNHEY; CDR2 reads SVGAGI. The CDR3 totals 15 residues. The V end lost 10 bases, the J end lost 2 bases, and 19 bases lay between the germline ends.

The chain uses TRBV10-3 and TRBJ2-1; D assignment may be TRBD1 or TRBD2 (6 bases each). The germline gives CDR1 ENHRY, CDR2 SYGVKD. This CDR3 contains 15 residues. Trimming removed 8 bases at V and 0 bases at J, with 14 bases between. The CDR3 bases are TGTGCCATCGGAAAGGAGGGGGGCTCCTACAATGAGCAGTTCTTC. Its translation is CAIGKEGGSYNEQFF.

V usage is TRBV6-1 and J usage is TRBJ2-3; D gene ambiguous. CDR3 length equals 13 residues. Germline CDR1 MNHNS, CDR2 SASEGT. Trimming removed 3 bases at V and 8 bases at J, with 12 bases between. The CDR3 loop is CASSDPARPTQYF. The CDR3 nucleotides read TGTGCCAGCAGTGACCCCGCCAGGCCTACGCAGTATTTT.

The chain joins TRBV19 to TRBJ2-4, with D perhaps matching TRBD2 (7 bases). This CDR3 is built from 15 residues. Deletions cut 7 bases from V and 6 bases from J, with 19 bases between. CDR1 and CDR2 (germline): LNHDA, SQIVND (reference sequence). Here the CDR3 reads CASTRGLAARNIQYF. The CDR3 DNA follows: TGTGCCAGTACCCGGGGGCTAGCGGCTCGAAACATTCAGTACTTC.

The V and J genes are TRBV6-5 and TRBJ2-1, with 13 bases lining up with TRBD2. The CDR3 consists of 13 residues. Germline CDR1 reads MNHEY; CDR2 reads SVGAGI. V lost 6 bases and J lost 8; bases outside the gene matches: 1. CDR3 bases: TGTGCCAGCAGGGGACTAGCGGGATATGAGCAGTTCTTC. Protein sequence: CASRGLAGYEQFF.